A single sample is the source of the 28 T cell receptor beta chains below, sequenced in a study of T cells after yellow fever vaccination (dated by TCRdb to about 2019). The treatment or condition label, read with the paper, signifies: live attenuated yellow fever vaccine strain. The library was obtained by 5' RACE. These reads were obtained on an Illumina HiSeq 2500. The public reads were quality trimmed at Q25 with fastp and then assembled into clones with MiXCR by TCRdb, keeping productive beta chains. When rows share a CDR3 protein, they turn into one entry using the most common DNA and genes. In this sample the table shows some 80,000 distinct CDR3 sequences, approximately 12% of which occur a single time. Around 23% of the sample rests with the top ten. The sample here was CD8+ T cells not binding an NS4B(214-222) dextramer, sorted from PBMCs, taken 20 to 25 days after the first yellow fever vaccination. Read against the paper, the sample's cell subset or site label means: NS4B epitope dextramer-negative CD8 T cells. The receptors originated from a young man who received the YFV17D yellow fever vaccine.

This rearrangement joins TRBV27 to TRBJ1-1; 10 bases are a match to TRBD1. CDR1 MNHEY and CDR2 SMNVEV come from the germline V gene (reference sequence). The CDR3 runs 14 residues. V trimming: 4 bases; J trimming: 3 bases; junction bases outside the gene matches: 2. CDR3: CASSSGQGYTEAFF. Written as DNA, the CDR3 is TGTGCCAGCAGTTCGGGACAGGGGTACACTGAAGCTTTCTTT.

This clonotype was observed a few times. The rearrangement uses TRBV7-2 and TRBJ2-7; D remains unclear. Germline V CDR1 and CDR2: SGHTA, FQGNSA. The CDR3 is 15 residues long. Trimming removed 5 bases from V and 3 bases from J, with 17 bases in between. The CDR3: CASSPSLMFFYEQYV. CDR3 sequence (DNA): TGTGCCAGCAGCCCCTCCCTGATGTTTTTCTACGAGCAGTACGTC.

CDR3: CASSLAGASVPGELFF. CDR3 DNA sequence: TGCGCCAGCAGCTTGGCCGGGGCATCGGTCCCCGGGGAGCTGTTTTTT. This sequence joins TRBV5-1 and TRBJ2-2; either TRBD1 or TRBD2 may fit D (5 bases each). The CDR3 runs to 16 residues. CDR1 SGHRS and CDR2 YFSETQ come from the germline V gene. V was trimmed by 0 bases and J by 6 bases, leaving 15 bases between them.

This clonotype was recorded a few times. This chain links TRBV27 with TRBJ2-7, with D possibly being TRBD2 (6 bases). V lost 4 bases and J 7 bases, leaving 14 bases between the germline ends. Germline V CDR1 and CDR2: MNHEY, SMNVEV (reference sequence). The CDR3 length is 13 residues. The chain's CDR3 is CASSSGLGLEQYF. In DNA form, the CDR3 reads TGTGCCAGCAGTTCGGGACTGGGGTTGGAGCAGTACTTC.

This clonotype was picked up many times. This chain joins TRBV6-5 and TRBJ2-7; 11 bases agree with TRBD1. Germline V lookup: CDR1 MNHEY, CDR2 SVGAGI. With V trimmed by 0 bases and J by 7 bases, 11 bases remained unmatched. CDR3 length: 17 residues. This CDR3 is CASSYSELFGTGGEQYF. CDR3 nucleotides: TGTGCCAGCAGTTACTCGGAACTTTTTGGGACAGGGGGAGAGCAGTACTTC.

This clonotype was detected a few times. This chain's CDR3 is CASSPRSSGVFYEQYF. The DNA for the CDR3 is TGTGCCAGCAGCCCCAGGAGCTCGGGGGTCTTCTACGAGCAGTACTTC. The chain links TRBV14 to TRBJ2-7, with D possibly matching TRBD2 (6 bases). Germline CDR1 SGHDN, CDR2 FVKESK. The ends were cut back, 4 bases at V and 3 bases at J, with 19 bases in the middle. The CDR3 contains 16 residues.

The chain couples TRBV6-2 or TRBV6-3 to TRBJ2-7; D may be TRBD1 (6 bases). V shed 4 bases and J shed 2 bases, with 12 bases lying between them. Looked up from germline, CDR1 is MNHEY and CDR2 is SVGEGT. The length of the CDR3 is 14 residues. The CDR3 nucleotides read TGTGCCAGCAGTTGGCAGGGGAGACCCTACGAGCAGTACGTC. It specifies CASSWQGRPYEQYV.

The chain recombines TRBV6-5 with TRBJ2-5; TRBD2 might be the D (5 bases). CDR1 is MNHEY and CDR2 is SVGAGI in the germline V gene. V gave up 0 bases and J gave up 5 bases, with 22 bases separating them. The CDR3 runs 18 residues. Here the CDR3 DNA reads TGTGCCAGCAGTTACTCGTCCGAGGACGGGGATTTGAGGGAGACCCAGTACTTC. Translated, it gives CASSYSSEDGDLRETQYF.

This clonotype was seen repeatedly, ten times or more. The CDR3 coding sequence is TGCGCCAGCAGCTTGGCAGGGGAGGTTTCACCCCTCCACTTT. Translated, it gives CASSLAGEVSPLHF. V is TRBV5-1 and J is TRBJ1-6; D might be TRBD1 (6 bases). Per germline, CDR1 SGHRS and CDR2 YFSETQ. V lost 0 bases, J lost 9 bases, and 10 bases lay in between. The CDR3 sequence is 14 residues long.

This clonotype was recorded a few times. CDR3 in DNA: TGTGCCAGCAGTCACCCCTATGGACAGGGGGCCGGGGAGCAGTTCTTC. Protein product: CASSHPYGQGAGEQFF. The chain is built from TRBV6-2 or TRBV6-3 and TRBJ2-1; 11 bases are a match to TRBD1. The germline CDR1 and CDR2 sequences are MNHEY and SVGEGT. V dropped 5 bases and J dropped 10; count of bases not matched to a gene: 13. The CDR3 extends over 16 amino acids.

There are a few counts of this clonotype. The CDR3 region has the DNA TGTGCCAGCAGTTACCGGGGTAGAGCCTACGAGCAGTACTTC. It is translated as CASSYRGRAYEQYF. The chain recombines TRBV6-5 with TRBJ2-7, with D perhaps TRBD2 (5 bases). The CDR3 extends over 14 amino acids. V was trimmed by 2 bases and J by 2 bases, leaving 10 bases between them. Germline lookup yields CDR1 MNHEY and CDR2 SVGAGI.

The chain is built from TRBV11-1 and TRBJ1-1; D gene unclear. This CDR3 has 12 residues. Deletions cut 5 bases from V and 0 bases from J, with 4 bases between. CDR1 is SGHAT and CDR2 is FQDESV in the germline V gene (reference sequence). The CDR3 DNA follows: TGTGCCAGCAGCCAGATGAACACTGAAGCTTTCTTT. Translating it yields CASSQMNTEAFF.

CDR3 amino acids: CASSSVVASGGALGEQFF. For the CDR3, the DNA is TGTGCCAGCAGCTCAGTCGTGGCTAGCGGGGGGGCCCTGGGTGAGCAGTTCTTC. J is TRBJ2-1 and V is TRBV11-1; 12 positions match TRBD2. After removal of 4 bases from V and 9 bases from J, the junction contained 16 bases not matched to a gene. Germline V gives CDR1 SGHAT, CDR2 FQDESV (reference sequence). This CDR3 has 18 amino acids.

This clonotype was counted only a few times. The CDR3 bases are TGTGCCAGTACGGAAGGGGGCTACGGGCATTCACCCCTCCACTTT. Translated, it gives CASTEGGYGHSPLHF. The chain has TRBV19 and TRBJ1-6, with 7 positions matching TRBD1. With 7 bases clipped from V and 8 bases from J, the junction kept 11 bases outside the gene matches. Germline values: CDR1 LNHDA, CDR2 SQIVND (reference sequence). The CDR3 is 15 residues long.

This clonotype appeared a few times. The gene calls are TRBV6-5 and TRBJ1-3; D not resolved. The V end lost 0 bases, the J end lost 3 bases, and 12 bases lay between the germline ends. This CDR3 is 16 amino acids long. Germline CDR1 reads MNHEY; CDR2 reads SVGAGI. CDR3 in DNA: TGTGCCAGCAGTTACTCGGTCCACGGACGTGGAAACACCATATATTTT. This sequence encodes CASSYSVHGRGNTIYF.

This clonotype was seen only a few times. The V call is TRBV7-8, the J call TRBJ2-5; no firm D call. Germline assignment: CDR1 SGHVS and CDR2 FQNEAQ. Trimming pared 2 bases from V and 3 bases from J, leaving 16 bases between. This CDR3 comprises 16 residues. The CDR3 coding sequence is TGTGCCAGCAGCTTACCACGAGAAGGCGGAGAAGAGACCCAGTACTTC. Translation gives CASSLPREGGEETQYF.

Many counts were recorded for this clonotype. The J gene is TRBJ1-2, the V gene TRBV29-1; maybe TRBD1 (5 bases). Trimming stripped 6 bases from V and 8 bases from J, with 22 bases between. This CDR3 contains 14 residues. Looked up from germline, CDR1 is SQVTM and CDR2 is ANQGSEA. CDR3 amino acids: CSVQDSPGAGGYTF. The CDR3 bases are TGCAGCGTCCAAGATTCCCCCGGGGCAGGGGGCTACACCTTC.

In its sample, this clonotype was seen many times. The rearrangement uses TRBV27 and TRBJ2-2; D is undetermined. The CDR3 is 14 amino acids. Trimming left V 3 bases short and J 2 bases short, with 7 bases between. The germline V gene has CDR1 MNHEY and CDR2 SMNVEV (reference sequence). CDR3 protein: CASSFYKNTGELFF. The CDR3 DNA is TGTGCCAGCAGTTTTTACAAAAACACCGGGGAGCTGTTTTTT.

This clonotype was recorded a few times. This chain links TRBV4-1 with TRBJ2-6; unclear D gene. Germline-derived CDR1 and CDR2 are MGHRA and YSYEKL. Trimming shortened V by 1 base and J by 0 bases, and 10 bases separated the two germline ends. This CDR3 is built from 17 residues. The CDR3 nucleotides read TGCGCCAGCAGCCAAGTCTTGACATACTCTGGGGCCAACGTCCTGACTTTC. Translating gives CASSQVLTYSGANVLTF.

V is TRBV7-9 and J is TRBJ2-3, with no clear D. Per germline, CDR1 SEHNR and CDR2 FQNEAQ (reference sequence). The CDR3 runs to 13 residues. Trimming removed 5 bases at V and 0 bases at J, with 6 bases between. The CDR3 sequence: CASSRASTDTQYF. In nucleotides, the CDR3 is TGTGCCAGCAGCCGTGCTAGCACAGATACGCAGTATTTT.

The chain joins TRBV5-6 to TRBJ1-1; maybe TRBD1 (5 bases). Trimming left V 0 bases short and J 1 base short, with 13 bases between. There are 16 residues in the CDR3. Germline CDR1 is SGHDT and CDR2 is YYEEEE. The CDR3 here is CASSLGDGSWNTEAFF. The CDR3 bases are TGTGCCAGCAGCTTGGGGGACGGATCCTGGAACACTGAAGCTTTCTTT.

The rearrangement uses TRBV6-2 or TRBV6-3 and TRBJ2-2; 7 bases align to TRBD2. CDR3 size: 14 residues. Trimming cost V 5 bases and J 7 bases; bases outside gene matches: 7. Looked up from germline, CDR1 is MNHEY and CDR2 is SVGEGT. CDR3 residues: CASSRGREIGELFF. In DNA form, the CDR3 reads TGTGCCAGCAGTAGAGGGAGGGAGATCGGGGAGCTGTTTTTT.

This clonotype appeared a few times. The CDR3 DNA reads TGCAGTGCTCCGCCGATGCTTGGCGGCTACACCTTC. Translation: CSAPPMLGGYTF. The chain has TRBV20-1 and TRBJ1-2; no clear D. Trimming took off 5 bases at V and 8 bases at J, with 15 bases between the two ends. Per germline, CDR1 DFQATT and CDR2 SNEGSKA (reference sequence). The CDR3 sequence is 12 residues long.

Only a few counts were recorded for this clonotype. Mismatch with germline at one junction end may stem from a read error. The rearrangement uses TRBV7-6 and TRBJ2-3, with 9 bases matching TRBD2. The CDR3 length is 15 residues. The V gene's germline CDR1 is SGHVS and CDR2 FNYEAQ. The CDR3 coding sequence is TGTGCCAGCAGTTTAGTAGCGGGGGGCACAGATACGCAGTATTTT. This encodes CASSLVAGGTDTQYF.

This clonotype was seen a single time. The chain carries TRBV7-9 and TRBJ2-3, with D possibly TRBD2 on 6 matching bases. Germline assignment: CDR1 SEHNR and CDR2 FQNEAQ (reference sequence). V lost 0 bases and J lost 2, with 12 bases in between. This CDR3 is 16 amino acids long. CDR3 residues: CASSLAGRGDTDTQYF. As DNA, the CDR3 is TGTGCCAGCAGCTTAGCGGGGCGGGGAGACACAGATACGCAGTATTTT.

This clonotype showed up many times. This chain uses TRBV7-2 with TRBJ2-1, with 7 bases fitting TRBD1. With V trimmed by 5 bases and J by 4 bases, 2 bases remained unmatched. The germline V gene has CDR1 SGHTA and CDR2 FQGNSA. This CDR3 comprises 13 residues. Here the CDR3 reads CASSPDRYNEQFF. The DNA for the CDR3 is TGTGCCAGCAGCCCGGACAGGTACAATGAGCAGTTCTTC.

The chain recombines TRBV4-2 with TRBJ1-1; D gene unclear. Trimming stripped 0 bases from V and 1 base from J, with 6 bases between. Germline V gene sequence: CDR1 LGHNA, CDR2 YNFKEQ. The CDR3 sequence is 14 residues long. The CDR3 nucleotides read TGTGCCAGCAGCCAAGAAGGTCGGAACACTGAAGCTTTCTTT. It yields the protein CASSQEGRNTEAFF.

This clonotype has ten or more counts. V and J are TRBV6-5 and TRBJ1-2; perhaps TRBD1 as D (5 bases). Looked up from germline, CDR1 is MNHEY and CDR2 is SVGAGI. Between the trimmed V and J ends, which lost 4 bases and 3 bases, there was a span of 21 bases. The CDR3 length is 17 residues. In DNA form, the CDR3 reads TGTGCCAGCAGTTCCCACCGGGACCTCAGAAGGGACTATGGCTACACCTTC. It is translated as CASSSHRDLRRDYGYTF.